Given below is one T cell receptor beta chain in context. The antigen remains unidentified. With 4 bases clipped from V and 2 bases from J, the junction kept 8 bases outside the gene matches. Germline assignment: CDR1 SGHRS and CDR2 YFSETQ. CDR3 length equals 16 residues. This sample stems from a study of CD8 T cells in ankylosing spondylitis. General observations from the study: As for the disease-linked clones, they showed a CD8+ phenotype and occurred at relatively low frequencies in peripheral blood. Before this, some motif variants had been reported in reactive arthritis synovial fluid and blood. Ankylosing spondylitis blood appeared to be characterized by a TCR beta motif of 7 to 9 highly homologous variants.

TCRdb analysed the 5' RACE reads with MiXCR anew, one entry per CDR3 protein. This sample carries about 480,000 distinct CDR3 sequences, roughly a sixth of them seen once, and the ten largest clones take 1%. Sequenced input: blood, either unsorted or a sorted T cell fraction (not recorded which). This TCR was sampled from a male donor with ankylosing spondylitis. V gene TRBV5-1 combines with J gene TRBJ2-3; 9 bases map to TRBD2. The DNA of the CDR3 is TGCGCCAGCAGCAACGGTGGCGGGGGGGCCACAGATACGCAGTATTTT. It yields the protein CASSNGGGGATDTQYF.